The T cell receptor beta chain described here comes from a study of graft-versus-host responses after intestinal transplantation. The assay was immunoSEQ multiplex PCR, and TCRdb's table has in-frame clones only and misses some. The repertoire consists of some 87,000 clones, with roughly 93% occurring once and the leading ten covering 1.1%. Concerning this clone itself: No antigen is known for it.

This clonotype was sampled from a human donor who was the organ donor for an intestinal transplant. The material was unstimulated CD8+ T cells sorted from spleen or lymph node cells, obtained before transplant.

Here the CDR3 reads CASSFGGPYEQYF. The CDR3 region has the DNA TGTGCCAGCAGCTTCGGGGGTCCCTACGAGCAGTACTTC. The chain has TRBV11-2 and TRBJ2-5; weak D call: TRBD2 (6 bases). The DNA matches TRBJ2-7 better at its end, which makes the J call doubtful. The CDR3 runs 13 residues. Germline CDR1 is SGHAT and CDR2 is FQNNGV.